A selection of T cell receptor beta chains follows, all from one sample in a study of T cell responses to AZD1222 COVID-19 vaccine. Generated by immunoSEQ multiplex PCR, the TCRdb table keeps only in-frame clones and is missing some. Found here are 100,000 to 150,000 clones, approximately 90% of them singletons; the top ten hold about 14%. The sample here was peripheral blood, taken on day 0 of AZD1222 vaccination. All receptors come from an adult in good health. Both conserved end residues are part of each CDR3. Each record gives: J gene, V gene, clone size, D gene, CDR3 protein, CDR3 DNA. A D gene is named only where the DNA matches it firmly. Size tells how often a clone was seen (once, few, many) or the class of an expanded clone, and some rows leave it out.

J: TRBJ2-7; V: TRBV19; size: NA; D: NA; CDR3: CACGPASYEQYF; DNA: TGTGCCTGTGGGCCGGCTTCCTACGAGCAGTACTTC
J: TRBJ1-1; V: TRBV6-1; size: NA; D: NA; CDR3: CASSEVGRGTEAFF; DNA: TGTGCCAGCAGTGAAGTTGGCAGGGGCACTGAAGCTTTCTTT
J: TRBJ2-1; V: TRBV3-1/TRBV3-2; size: NA; D: TRBD2; CDR3: CASSHGASGTVFF; DNA: TGTGCCAGCAGCCACGGAGCTAGCGGGACGGTGTTCTTC
J: TRBJ2-7; V: TRBV6-2/TRBV6-3; size: NA; D: TRBD2; CDR3: CASSPRLASSYEQYF; DNA: TGTGCCAGCAGCCCTCGACTAGCGAGCTCCTACGAGCAGTACTTC
J: TRBJ2-7; V: TRBV4-1; size: once; D: NA; CDR3: CASSRVGDLSSYEQYF; DNA: TGCGCCAGCAGCCGAGTAGGGGACTTAAGCTCCTACGAGCAGTACTTC
J: TRBJ2-1; V: TRBV3-1/TRBV3-2; size: NA; D: NA; CDR3: CASSQDRLVHEQFF; DNA: TGTGCCAGCAGCCAAGATAGGCTAGTCCATGAGCAGTTCTTC
J: TRBJ2-7; V: TRBV28; size: NA; D: TRBD2; CDR3: CASMSAGVTGKQYF; DNA: TGTGCCAGCATGAGCGCGGGGGTTACTGGAAAGCAGTACTTC
J: TRBJ2-3; V: TRBV3-1/TRBV3-2; size: NA; D: TRBD2; CDR3: CASSQGFSGSQGDTQYF; DNA: TGTGCCAGCAGCCAGGGGTTTAGCGGGAGCCAAGGGGATACGCAGTATTTT
J: TRBJ2-1; V: TRBV7-8; size: NA; D: NA; CDR3: CASSLEIADNEQFF; DNA: TGTGCCAGCAGCTTAGAGATAGCGGACAATGAGCAGTTCTTC
J: TRBJ1-2; V: TRBV6-5; size: NA; D: NA; CDR3: CASYQRGYTF; DNA: TGTGCCAGCTACCAAAGGGGCTACACCTTC
J: TRBJ1-2; V: TRBV19; size: few; D: TRBD1; CDR3: CASSIRDRGLYGYTF; DNA: TGTGCCAGTAGTATTCGGGACAGGGGGCTCTATGGCTACACCTTC
J: TRBJ1-1; V: TRBV19; size: once; D: TRBD1; CDR3: CASSSGTALTEAFF; DNA: TGTGCCAGTAGTTCTGGGACAGCTCTCACTGAAGCTTTCTTT
J: TRBJ1-1; V: TRBV9; size: NA; D: NA; CDR3: CASSLGEGLEAFF; DNA: TGTGCCAGCAGCCTTGGTGAGGGGTTAGAAGCTTTCTTT
J: TRBJ1-2; V: TRBV9; size: NA; D: NA; CDR3: CASSVQGGLGYTF; DNA: TGTGCCAGCAGTGTACAGGGAGGTTTGGGCTACACCTTC
J: TRBJ2-2; V: TRBV9; size: NA; D: TRBD2; CDR3: CASSAVGGKAPTTGELFF; DNA: TGTGCCAGCAGCGCCGTGGGGGGGAAGGCGCCTACCACCGGGGAGCTGTTTTTT
J: TRBJ1-2; V: TRBV3-1/TRBV3-2; size: NA; D: NA; CDR3: CASSHQGPYYGYTF; DNA: TGTGCCAGCAGCCATCAAGGGCCATACTATGGCTACACCTTC
J: TRBJ1-6; V: TRBV4-1; size: NA; D: NA; CDR3: CASSTGMDSPLHF; DNA: TGCGCCAGCAGCACAGGGATGGATTCACCCCTCCACTTT
J: TRBJ2-5; V: TRBV28; size: once; D: TRBD2; CDR3: CASSLLAGAKERETQYF; DNA: TGTGCCAGCAGTTTACTAGCGGGAGCTAAGGAGAGAGAGACCCAGTACTTC
J: TRBJ2-7; V: TRBV18; size: NA; D: TRBD1; CDR3: CASSRGQDYEQYF; DNA: TGTGCCAGCTCACGAGGACAGGACTACGAGCAGTACTTC
J: TRBJ2-3; V: TRBV19; size: NA; D: NA; CDR3: CASSIVPGTDTQYF; DNA: TGTGCCAGTAGTATCGTCCCCGGCACAGATACGCAGTATTTT
J: TRBJ1-3; V: TRBV29-1; size: NA; D: NA; CDR3: CSVGGGPGNTIYF; DNA: TGCAGCGTTGGCGGGGGCCCTGGAAACACCATATATTTT
J: TRBJ2-3; V: TRBV2; size: NA; D: NA; CDR3: CASTPSRYF; DNA: TGTGCCAGCACCCCCTCGCGGTATTTT
J: TRBJ2-1; V: TRBV11-3; size: once; D: TRBD2; CDR3: CASSPGLGNEQFF; DNA: TGTGCCAGCAGCCCGGGACTAGGCAATGAGCAGTTCTTC
J: TRBJ1-5; V: TRBV14; size: NA; D: NA; CDR3: CASSLLGEDQPQHF; DNA: TGTGCCAGCAGCCTCCTTGGGGAGGATCAGCCCCAGCATTTT
J: TRBJ1-1; V: TRBV28; size: NA; D: NA; CDR3: CASSFLDSAFF; DNA: TGTGCCAGCAGTTTTTTGGATTCGGCTTTCTTT
J: TRBJ1-3; V: TRBV7-9; size: once; D: NA; CDR3: CASSLGISVGRSGNTIYF; DNA: TGTGCCAGCAGCTTGGGGATCTCCGTGGGGCGGTCTGGAAACACCATATATTTT
J: TRBJ2-5; V: TRBV28; size: once; D: TRBD2; CDR3: CASSLFFDPKGPTGTRTQETQYF; DNA: TGTGCCAGCAGTTTATTCTTTGACCCTAAAGGACCCACCGGGACTAGGACTCAAGAGACCCAGTACTTC
J: TRBJ2-7; V: TRBV5-1; size: NA; D: NA; CDR3: CASSLGSGGYEQYF; DNA: TGCGCCAGCAGCTTGGGATCTGGGGGCTACGAGCAGTACTTC
J: TRBJ1-3; V: TRBV29-1; size: NA; D: NA; CDR3: CSVGRDGNTIYF; DNA: TGCAGCGTTGGGAGGGATGGAAACACCATATATTTT
J: TRBJ2-7; V: TRBV5-1; size: NA; D: NA; CDR3: CASSLERGAPYEQYF; DNA: TGCGCCAGCAGCTTGGAACGGGGTGCTCCCTACGAGCAGTACTTC
J: TRBJ1-1; V: TRBV5-4; size: NA; D: NA; CDR3: CASSFAMNTEAFF; DNA: TGTGCCAGCAGCTTCGCCATGAACACTGAAGCTTTCTTT
J: TRBJ2-3; V: TRBV5-6; size: NA; D: NA; CDR3: CASSLAGVRKDTQYF; DNA: TGTGCCAGCAGCTTGGCCGGAGTCCGAAAAGATACGCAGTATTTT
J: TRBJ1-1; V: TRBV7-9; size: NA; D: NA; CDR3: CASSFMGAAFF; DNA: TGTGCCAGCAGCTTTATGGGGGCAGCTTTCTTT
J: TRBJ2-2; V: TRBV7-2; size: NA; D: NA; CDR3: CASSPRWWGPNTGELFF; DNA: TGTGCCAGCAGCCCCCGGTGGTGGGGGCCGAACACCGGGGAGCTGTTTTTT
J: TRBJ2-7; V: TRBV28; size: NA; D: NA; CDR3: CASRSIHRSYEQYF; DNA: TGTGCCAGCAGGTCTATCCATAGGAGCTACGAGCAGTACTTC
J: TRBJ1-2; V: TRBV19; size: NA; D: TRBD1; CDR3: CASSKPGQVIGGYTF; DNA: TGTGCCAGTAGTAAGCCGGGACAGGTAATTGGTGGCTACACCTTC
J: TRBJ2-1; V: TRBV28; size: NA; D: TRBD2; CDR3: CASSFRSTSVYNEQFF; DNA: TGTGCCAGCAGTTTTCGTTCGACTAGCGTTTACAATGAGCAGTTCTTC
J: TRBJ2-7; V: TRBV5-6; size: NA; D: NA; CDR3: CASSLVRDRNSYEQYF; DNA: TGTGCCAGCAGCTTGGTTCGAGACAGAAACTCCTACGAGCAGTACTTC
J: TRBJ2-1; V: TRBV14; size: NA; D: TRBD1; CDR3: CASSPGQYNEQFF; DNA: TGTGCCAGCAGCCCGGGACAGTACAATGAGCAGTTCTTC
J: TRBJ1-6; V: TRBV7-9; size: NA; D: TRBD1; CDR3: CASSDRGRANNSPLHF; DNA: TGTGCCAGCAGCGACAGGGGGCGAGCCAATAATTCACCCCTCCACTTT
J: TRBJ2-7; V: TRBV11-2; size: NA; D: TRBD2; CDR3: CASSLLGLAEKNSYEQYF; DNA: TGTGCCAGCAGCTTACTAGGACTAGCGGAAAAAAACTCCTACGAGCAGTACTTC
J: TRBJ1-6; V: TRBV9; size: NA; D: TRBD1; CDR3: CASSAGTGSYNSPLHF; DNA: TGTGCCAGCAGCGCCGGGACAGGGTCCTATAATTCACCCCTCCACTTT
J: TRBJ1-5; V: TRBV5-1; size: NA; D: NA; CDR3: CASSLGELNSNQPQHF; DNA: TGCGCCAGCAGCTTGGGGGAACTCAATAGCAATCAGCCCCAGCATTTT
J: TRBJ2-7; V: TRBV4-3; size: NA; D: NA; CDR3: CASSQELGLRVVTYEQYF; DNA: TGCGCCAGCAGCCAAGAATTAGGGTTACGAGTTGTAACCTACGAGCAGTACTTC
J: TRBJ2-7; V: TRBV5-1; size: NA; D: NA; CDR3: CASSLGGYEQYF; DNA: TGCGCCAGCAGCTTGGGGGGATACGAGCAGTACTTC
J: TRBJ2-4; V: TRBV19; size: NA; D: NA; CDR3: CASSIRPRGSIQYF; DNA: TGTGCCAGTAGTATACGGCCCCGGGGTAGCATTCAGTACTTC
J: TRBJ1-4; V: TRBV6-1; size: NA; D: NA; CDR3: CASSEAGWGWGEKLFF; DNA: TGTGCCAGCAGTGAAGCAGGTTGGGGGTGGGGTGAAAAACTGTTTTTT
J: TRBJ1-3; V: TRBV4-3; size: NA; D: TRBD1; CDR3: CASSQDRDGAGGPGNTIYF; DNA: TGCGCCAGCAGCCAAGATCGGGATGGGGCAGGGGGGCCCGGAAACACCATATATTTT
J: TRBJ1-6; V: TRBV27; size: NA; D: NA; CDR3: CASSEGWDTSPLHF; DNA: TGTGCCAGCAGCGAGGGTTGGGACACCTCTCCCCTCCACTTT
J: TRBJ2-3; V: TRBV23-1; size: few; D: TRBD2; CDR3: CASSQSNRLAGATGWTDTQYF; DNA: TGCGCCAGCAGTCAATCTAACAGGCTAGCGGGAGCCACGGGTTGGACAGATACGCAGTATTTT
J: TRBJ1-5; V: TRBV4-3; size: NA; D: NA; CDR3: CASSQDPRAGGNNQPQHF; DNA: TGCGCCAGCAGCCAAGATCCTAGGGCAGGAGGGAACAATCAGCCCCAGCATTTT
J: TRBJ2-7; V: TRBV5-1; size: NA; D: TRBD2; CDR3: CASSTGGPYEQYF; DNA: TGCGCCAGCAGCACGGGAGGGCCCTACGAGCAGTACTTC
J: TRBJ1-1; V: TRBV5-1; size: NA; D: NA; CDR3: CASSPRTVNTEAFF; DNA: TGCGCCAGCAGCCCCCGGACAGTGAACACTGAAGCTTTCTTT
J: TRBJ1-5; V: TRBV5-8; size: NA; D: NA; CDR3: CASSYWGTNQPQHF; DNA: TGTGCCAGCAGCTACTGGGGTACAAATCAGCCCCAGCATTTT
J: TRBJ2-7; V: TRBV4-3; size: NA; D: NA; CDR3: CASSQEPSYEQYF; DNA: TGCGCCAGCAGCCAAGAACCCTCATACGAGCAGTACTTC
J: TRBJ2-1; V: TRBV30; size: NA; D: TRBD1; CDR3: CACPGQYNEQFF; DNA: TGTGCCTGCCCGGGACAGTACAATGAGCAGTTCTTC
J: TRBJ2-4; V: TRBV11-2; size: NA; D: NA; CDR3: CASSLRLGDWNIQYF; DNA: TGTGCCAGCAGCTTACGTCTGGGGGATTGGAACATTCAGTACTTC
J: TRBJ1-5; V: TRBV7-8; size: few; D: NA; CDR3: CASSPGVSQPQHF; DNA: TGTGCCAGCAGCCCGGGGGTGTCTCAGCCCCAGCATTTT
J: TRBJ2-5; V: TRBV5-1; size: once; D: TRBD1; CDR3: CASSMTGEETQYF; DNA: TGCGCCAGCAGCATGACAGGGGAAGAGACCCAGTACTTC